This T cell receptor beta chain was recovered during a study of post-analysis software for immune sequencing data. This clonotype showed up just a few times. Its target is unknown. The TCR beta cDNA libraries carried unique molecular identifiers. From around 0.96 to 9.9 million T cells, 400,000 to 600,000 cDNA molecules were obtained. TCRdb itself ran the PCR reads through MiXCR, one entry per CDR3 protein. Altogether hundreds of thousands of distinct CDR3 sequences are present, about 53% being singletons, with the ten largest covering about 4.5%. Study-wide points: Batch-matched samples strongly co-clustered by F measure. Patients with multiple sclerosis recorded significantly lower normalized Chao1 diversity than controls, the study found.

This receptor was obtained from a girl aged 5-17 years with multiple sclerosis. Specimen: blood.

The CDR3 loop reads CASSLTLAGGPLETQYF. The CDR3 coding sequence is TGTGCCAGCAGTTTAACGCTAGCGGGAGGGCCTCTGGAGACCCAGTACTTC. The genes are TRBV12-3 or TRBV12-4 and TRBJ2-5, with 12 bases fitting TRBD2. Trimming took 2 bases from V and 5 from J; bases not matched to a gene: 9. The CDR3 contains 17 residues.